This T cell receptor (beta chain) stems from a study of response to subunit inactivated influenza vaccine. TCRdb re-called the RT-PCR reads with MiXCR, one entry per CDR3 protein. In the table there are roughly 700,000 distinct CDR3 sequences, more than 11% of which are singletons. Broader study findings: Few additional T cells are recruited per seasonal influenza vaccination, authors suggested.

V was clipped by 2 bases and J by 5 bases; unmatched bases: 7. Germline CDR1 is DFQATT and CDR2 is SNEGSKA (reference sequence). This CDR3 contains 16 residues. On this clonotype: Its specificity is unknown.

The source was PBMCs from blood, collected roughly 15 days before vaccination. The TCR comes from a man in his fifties or sixties who received an inactivated influenza vaccine. The chain links TRBV20-1 to TRBJ2-1, with TRBD2 matching 12 bases. The CDR3 DNA reads TGCAGTGCTAGATGGACTAGCGGGACGATTCACAATGAGCAGTTCTTC. It translates to CSARWTSGTIHNEQFF.